This entry lists 21 T cell receptor beta chains sequenced from one sample in a study of blood T cell repertoires in COVID-19. Sequenced by immunoSEQ multiplex PCR; TCRdb stores in-frame clones only, minus some. The sample consists of under 200,000 clones, around 84% of them appearing once. The sequencing sample was made of peripheral blood. These receptors were obtained from a man aged 45-65 years with active or convalescent COVID-19.

The V call is TRBV7-2, the J call TRBJ2-6; 8 bases match TRBD1. This CDR3 spans 19 amino acids. The germline gives CDR1 SGHTA, CDR2 FQGNSA. Trimming cost V 5 bases and J 0 bases; bases outside gene matches: 12. The CDR3 region is CASSTQNRDRLSGANVLTF. The CDR3 DNA reads as TGTGCCAGCAGCACGCAAAACCGGGACAGGCTCTCTGGGGCCAACGTCCTGACTTTC.

This sequence joins TRBV12-3 or TRBV12-4 and TRBJ2-7; 7 nucleotides line up with TRBD1. This CDR3 has 13 residues. Trimming took 6 bases from V and 5 from J; bases not matched to a gene: 7. The CDR3 sequence: CASSVTGANEQYF. CDR3 bases: TGTGCCAGCAGCGTTACAGGGGCCAACGAGCAGTACTTC.

CDR3 sequence: CASRQPGLNTEAFF. The CDR3 bases are TGTGCCAGTAGACAACCAGGGCTGAACACTGAAGCTTTCTTT. V usage is TRBV19 and J usage is TRBJ1-1; the D gene is possibly TRBD1 (5 bases). V gave up 6 bases and J gave up 0 bases, with 11 bases separating them. The CDR3 is 14 amino acids. Germline values: CDR1 LNHDA, CDR2 SQIVND (reference sequence).

The chain couples TRBV7-9 to TRBJ1-6; D not certain. V shed 2 bases and J shed 6 bases, with 8 bases lying between them. Germline assignment: CDR1 SEHNR and CDR2 FQNEAQ (reference sequence). The CDR3 consists of 14 residues. CDR3 DNA: TGTGCCAGCAGCTTAAACACGGGTAATTCACCCCTCCACTTT. The encoded protein is CASSLNTGNSPLHF.

The CDR3 is CATSDNRVQGTEAFF. In nucleotides, the CDR3 is TGTGCCACCAGTGATAACAGGGTCCAAGGGACTGAAGCTTTCTTT. The chain links TRBV24-1 to TRBJ1-1; the D gene is possibly TRBD1 (6 bases). Germline V lookup: CDR1 KGHDR, CDR2 SFDVKD. The CDR3 extends over 15 amino acids. Trimming took off 3 bases at V and 5 bases at J, with 15 bases between the two ends.

The chain recombines TRBV18 with TRBJ2-3; 11 nucleotides line up with TRBD2. Germline V lookup: CDR1 KGHSH, CDR2 LQKENI. The CDR3 extends over 16 amino acids. V lost 3 bases to trimming and J lost 4 bases; unmatched junction nucleotides: 6. The CDR3 spells CASSPNSGGEADTQYF. The CDR3 DNA sequence: TGTGCCAGCTCACCTAATAGCGGGGGGGAAGCAGATACGCAGTATTTT.

The chain has TRBV29-1 and TRBJ1-1; D remains ambiguous. The CDR3 sequence is 14 residues long. Germline V CDR1 and CDR2: SQVTM, ANQGSEA. Trimming cost V 4 bases and J 4 bases, with 16 bases left between them. CDR3 sequence: CSVGTTTPPTEAFF. Written as DNA, the CDR3 is TGCAGCGTTGGCACGACAACTCCCCCCACTGAAGCTTTCTTT.

This chain joins TRBV5-4 and TRBJ2-6; tentatively, D is TRBD1 (5 bases). Trimming took 2 bases from V and 1 from J, leaving 7 bases between them. This CDR3 has 15 residues. Germline V gene sequence: CDR1 SGHNT, CDR2 YYREEE (reference sequence). DNA of the CDR3: TGTGCCAGCAGCTTCAGACAGTCTGGGGCCAACGTCCTGACTTTC. It specifies CASSFRQSGANVLTF.

This clone appeared a single time. The J gene is TRBJ1-3, the V gene TRBV9; no clear D. Germline V gives CDR1 SGDLS, CDR2 YYNGEE. V was clipped by 3 bases and J by 7 bases, with 14 bases between them. The CDR3 spans 14 residues. Here the CDR3 reads CASSAVLRSNTIYF. CDR3 sequence (DNA): TGTGCCAGCAGCGCCGTCCTGAGGAGCAACACCATATATTTT.

V usage is TRBV6-5 and J usage is TRBJ1-4, with TRBD1 as a possible D gene (6 bases). Deletions cut 8 bases from V and 0 bases from J, with 13 bases between. This CDR3 has 15 amino acids. Germline V gives CDR1 MNHEY, CDR2 SVGAGI. The CDR3 protein is CASRVGGATNEKLFF. The CDR3 region has the DNA TGTGCCAGCCGGGTTGGGGGCGCAACTAATGAAAAACTGTTTTTT.

J is TRBJ2-1 and V is TRBV18; D may be TRBD2 (5 bases). Germline V gene data show CDR1 as KGHSH and CDR2 as LQKENI. The CDR3 loop spans 13 amino acids. V was cut by 3 bases and J by 5 bases, with 8 bases left in between. CDR3: CASSPREHNEQFF. The CDR3 bases are TGTGCCAGCTCACCCCGGGAACACAATGAGCAGTTCTTC.

The V and J genes are TRBV6-2 or TRBV6-3 and TRBJ2-6; 7 bases fit TRBD1. From germline, CDR1 is MNHEY and CDR2 SVGEGT. The V gene end was trimmed by 2 bases and the J gene end by 1 base; junction bases not matched to a gene: 5. CDR3 length: 17 residues. CDR3 region: CASSYRGLVSGANVLTF. In DNA, the CDR3 is TGTGCCAGCAGTTACAGGGGGCTCGTATCTGGGGCCAACGTCCTGACTTTC.

In the case of this clone: At one of its ends the junction is not consistent with the germline gene, which may arise from a read error. The chain joins TRBV7-7 to TRBJ2-5, with 9 bases fitting TRBD2. Germline values: CDR1 SSHAT, CDR2 FNYEAQ (reference sequence). CDR3 length equals 16 residues. The DNA of the CDR3 is TGTGCTAGCAGCAAAGGTGGCGGGGGGGCCGGCGAGACCCAGTACTTC. This encodes CASSKGGGGAGETQYF.

The rearrangement joins TRBV9 to TRBJ2-3, with TRBD2 matching over 7 bases. Per the germline V gene, CDR1 is SGDLS and CDR2 is YYNGEE. V was pared by 3 bases and J by 6 bases, with 4 bases of the junction left unmatched. The CDR3 runs 13 residues. The CDR3 sequence is CASSAGLEDTQYF. As DNA, the CDR3 is TGTGCCAGCAGCGCCGGACTAGAGGATACGCAGTATTTT.

The chain is built from TRBV24-1 and TRBJ1-1; perhaps TRBD1 as D (5 bases). The CDR3 length is 18 residues. The germline CDR1 and CDR2 sequences are KGHDR and SFDVKD. V shed 5 bases and J shed 4 bases, with 25 bases lying between them. CDR3 protein: CATSGGTPEAPLGTEAFF. CDR3 in DNA: TGTGCCACCAGTGGCGGGACTCCAGAGGCCCCTTTAGGCACTGAAGCTTTCTTT.

The chain employs TRBV19 and TRBJ2-1; 9 bases line up with TRBD1. CDR1 is LNHDA and CDR2 is SQIVND in the germline V gene (reference sequence). V trimming: 1 base; J trimming: 5 bases; junction bases outside the gene matches: 6. The CDR3 is 16 residues long. Here the CDR3 DNA reads TGTGCCAGTAGTATAGCGGGGACAGGGCCCCACAATGAGCAGTTCTTC. Amino acids: CASSIAGTGPHNEQFF.

The chain combines TRBV24-1 with TRBJ2-2; 7 bases agree with TRBD2. The CDR3 is 16 residues long. Germline V gives CDR1 KGHDR, CDR2 SFDVKD. The J segment lost 6 bases and the V segment lost 4 bases, leaving 10 bases of the junction unmatched. CDR3 DNA sequence: TGTGCCACCAGTGACCGGACTAGTGGGGCTGCCGGGGAGCTGTTTTTT. Residues: CATSDRTSGAAGELFF.

The chain combines TRBV19 with TRBJ1-1, with D unclear. V was trimmed by 7 bases and J by 1 base, leaving 13 bases between them. Looked up from germline, CDR1 is LNHDA and CDR2 is SQIVND (reference sequence). There are 14 residues in the CDR3. The CDR3 DNA sequence: TGTGCCAGTAAGATGAGGGCCGAGAACACTGAAGCTTTCTTT. This codes for CASKMRAENTEAFF.

The rearrangement links TRBV14 to TRBJ2-3, with 7 bases that match TRBD1. The germline CDR1 and CDR2 sequences are SGHDN and FVKESK. The CDR3 length is 17 residues. J was trimmed by 1 base and V by 1 base; bases with no gene match: 8. The CDR3 DNA follows: TGTGCCAGCAGCCAAGCGACAGGGAACCTTCGCACAGATACGCAGTATTTT. This translates into CASSQATGNLRTDTQYF.

The V call is TRBV19, the J call TRBJ1-5; the match to TRBD1 covers 7 bases. Germline V gene data show CDR1 as LNHDA and CDR2 as SQIVND (reference sequence). The CDR3 has 15 amino acids. After removal of 6 bases from V and 6 bases from J, the junction contained 11 bases not matched to a gene. DNA of the CDR3: TGTGCCAGTAGGCGACAGGGAGAGATTGGTCAGCCCCAGCATTTT. Residues: CASRRQGEIGQPQHF.

The genes are TRBV2 and TRBJ2-1; D gene uncertain. Germline V gene data show CDR1 as SNHLY and CDR2 as FYNNEI. V gave up 7 bases and J gave up 5 bases, with 6 bases separating them. The CDR3 has 11 residues. DNA for the CDR3: TGTGCCAGCACGCGGAACAATGAGCAGTTCTTC. Amino acid sequence: CASTRNNEQFF. Full variable domain (missing parts from reference TRBV2 and TRBJ2-1): EPEVTQTPSHQVTQMGQEVILRCVPISNHLYFYWYRQILGQKVEFLVSFYNNEISEKSEIFDDQFSVERPDGSNFTLKIRSTKLEDSAMYFCASTRNNEQFFGPGTRLTVL.